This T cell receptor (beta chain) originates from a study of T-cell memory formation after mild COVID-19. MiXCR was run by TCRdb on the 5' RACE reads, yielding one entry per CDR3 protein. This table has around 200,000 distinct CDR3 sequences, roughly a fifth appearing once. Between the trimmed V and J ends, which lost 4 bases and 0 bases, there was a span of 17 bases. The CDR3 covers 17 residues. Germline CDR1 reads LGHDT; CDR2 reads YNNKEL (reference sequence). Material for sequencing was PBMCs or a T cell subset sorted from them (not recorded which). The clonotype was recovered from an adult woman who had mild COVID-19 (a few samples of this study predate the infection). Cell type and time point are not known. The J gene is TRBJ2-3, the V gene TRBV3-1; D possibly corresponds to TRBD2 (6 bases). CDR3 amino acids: CASSPPRAGISTDTQYF. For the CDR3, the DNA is TGTGCCAGCAGCCCACCCCGGGCGGGGATTAGCACAGATACGCAGTATTTT.